Below, one TCR beta chain is given with its context. Its specific antigen is unknown. The record has no base qualities; no much larger clone is one base away. Each collaborating institution followed its own protocols to collect whole blood in K2EDTA tubes. For TCRbeta analysis, collaborators shipped samples in one of three forms: frozen whole blood, isolated PBMCs, or DNA extracted from either of those sample types. These data belong to a study of blood T cell repertoires in COVID-19 (dated by TCRdb to between 2020 and 2021). With respect to the entire study: Samples from collaborators originated in the United States, Italy and Spain and spanned both the acute and convalescent phases of COVID-19. The prospective study material was composed of cDNA or gDNA derived from T cells, B-cell-depleted T cells, or PBMCs. Subjects who had been exposed to COVID-19, were actively infected with it, or had recovered from it provided the deeply sampled blood TCRbeta repertoires that made up the dataset. The repertoires were made available in a free public database intended to serve as a resource for research on the immune response to SARS-CoV-2. Samples were obtained from the ongoing ImmuneRACE study (first 160 participants) and from over a thousand subjects provided by 6 global collaborators. Sample metadata almost always included a de-identified subject ID, COVID-19 status, age in years and sex. Where available, HLA class I and class II types were obtained from metadata supplied by the sample provider rather than from assay-based typing.

There are 14 amino acids in the CDR3, from cysteine to phenylalanine inclusive. The DNA shown is the 42-base CDR3, in frame from base 1. Via the germline V gene (reference sequence), CDR1 is LNHNV and CDR2 YYDKDF. From V the trimming removes 5 bases and from J it removes 4 bases, while the gene matches leave 4 bases of the junction unaccounted for. TCRbeta CDR3 regions were amplified from genomic DNA by means of the immunoSEQ Assay, a bias-controlled multiplex PCR. The paper's processing steps were these. The number of nucleated cells in each sample was estimated by amplification of reference gene primers within the assay. To quantify the absolute abundance of each unique TCRbeta CDR3 rearrangement, sequence reads were collapsed and filtered. Productive Simpson clonality was computed per sample as the square root of Simpson's diversity index over productive rearrangements. Not all clones reach the TCRdb copy of this immuneACCESS table, which keeps in-frame sequences only. Checked studies attribute under half of the gap to unresolved V genes and leave the rest unexplained. The DNA gave D and trimming, while V, J and clone size come from that table. The table for this sample lists 85,000 to 100,000 clones; roughly nine tenths of them were counted only once. The ten largest account for 1.5% to 2% of the sample.

The paper's findings and limits, for the study overall: Clinical and demographic metadata were provided uncurated, with the amount varying by source and participant.

The sequence is built from TRBV15 and TRBJ1-5; 8 bases in between match TRBD1. Sequences were obtained from peripheral blood. The origin of this receptor is a man in his sixties with acute or convalescent COVID-19. The DNA reads as follows: TGTGCCACCAGCTATGGACAGGGTAATCAGCCCCAGCATTTT. Protein translation: CATSYGQGNQPQHF. Beyond the CDR3, the reference TRBV15 and TRBJ1-5 genes provide the residues; the full variable domain reads: DAMVIQNPRYQVTQFGKPVTLSCSQTLNHNVMYWYQQKSSQAPKLLFHYYDKDFNNEADTPDNFQSRRPNTSFCFLDIRSPGLGDTAMYLCATSYGQGNQPQHFGDGTRLSIL.